The rows below give T cell receptor beta chains drawn from one sample of a study of blood T cell repertoires in COVID-19. Here immunoSEQ multiplex PCR was the method, and the copy in TCRdb shows in-frame clones only, minus some. Among about 180,000 clones listed, over 80% were seen once. Sequencing input: peripheral blood. These receptors all come from a woman in her forties or fifties with acute or convalescent COVID-19. CDR3s include the opening cysteine and the closing phenylalanine or tryptophan. The D gene is left open where the match is weak. Where a row states a size, it is once, few, many or the class of an expanded clone; other rows omit it.

j_call clone_size d_call v_call cdr3_nt cdr3_aa
TRBJ2-7 NA TRBD1 TRBV6-1 TGTGCCAGCAGGGAAGCCGGGACAGGGTGGGCCGAGCAGTACTTC CASREAGTGWAEQYF
TRBJ2-3 NA NA TRBV3-1/TRBV3-2 TGTGCCAGCAGCCGTCGGTGCGAGGAAGATACGCAGTATTTT CASSRRCEEDTQYF
TRBJ1-1 NA NA TRBV19 TGTGCCAGTACCCCCCTACTCGTGGCAAAACGACAGTCTGAAGCTTTCTTT CASTPLLVAKRQSEAFF
TRBJ2-2 few NA TRBV5-1 TGCGCCAGCAGCTTGGGGCAAACCGGGGAGCTGTTTTTT CASSLGQTGELFF
TRBJ1-1 NA NA TRBV3-1/TRBV3-2 TGTGCCAGCAGCCACCCAGGATCTGAAGCTTTCTTT CASSHPGSEAFF
TRBJ1-4 NA TRBD1 TRBV19 TGTGCCAGTAGTACCACGGGGACAGGGGGTGAAAAACTGTTTTTT CASSTTGTGGEKLFF
TRBJ1-6 NA NA TRBV2 TGTGCCAGCAGTGAAAAGCGGAATTCACCCCTCCACTTT CASSEKRNSPLHF
TRBJ1-5 NA TRBD1 TRBV3-1/TRBV3-2 TGTGCCAGCAGCCAAGCGGGACAGCACAATCAGCCCCAGCATTTT CASSQAGQHNQPQHF
TRBJ2-3 NA NA TRBV2 TGTGCCAGCAGTGAAGCGCTTTTGGGCGGGAAGAGCACAGATACGCAGTATTTT CASSEALLGGKSTDTQYF
TRBJ1-1 NA TRBD1 TRBV2 TGTGCCAGCAGACTAGACAGGGAGGCTTTCTTT CASRLDREAFF
TRBJ2-7 NA NA TRBV11-3 TGTGCCAGCAGCCCCGGGCGGACAGAAGGGTCCGAGCAGTACTTC CASSPGRTEGSEQYF
TRBJ1-2 NA NA TRBV19 TGTGCCAGTAGAACGGGGGTTAACTATGGCTACACCTTC CASRTGVNYGYTF